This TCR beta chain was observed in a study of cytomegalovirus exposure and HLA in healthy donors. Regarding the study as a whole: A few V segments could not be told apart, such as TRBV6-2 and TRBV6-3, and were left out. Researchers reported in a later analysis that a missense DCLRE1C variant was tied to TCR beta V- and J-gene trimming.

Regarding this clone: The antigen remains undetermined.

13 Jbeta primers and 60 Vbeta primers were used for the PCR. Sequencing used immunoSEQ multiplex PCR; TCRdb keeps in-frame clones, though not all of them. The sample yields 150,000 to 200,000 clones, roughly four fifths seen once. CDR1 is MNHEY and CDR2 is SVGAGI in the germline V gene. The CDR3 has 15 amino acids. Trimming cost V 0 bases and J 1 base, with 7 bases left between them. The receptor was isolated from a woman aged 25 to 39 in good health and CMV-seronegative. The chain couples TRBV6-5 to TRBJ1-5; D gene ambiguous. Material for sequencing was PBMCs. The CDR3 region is CASSYSVRSNQPQHF. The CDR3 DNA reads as TGTGCCAGCAGTTACTCCGTGCGAAGCAATCAGCCCCAGCATTTT.